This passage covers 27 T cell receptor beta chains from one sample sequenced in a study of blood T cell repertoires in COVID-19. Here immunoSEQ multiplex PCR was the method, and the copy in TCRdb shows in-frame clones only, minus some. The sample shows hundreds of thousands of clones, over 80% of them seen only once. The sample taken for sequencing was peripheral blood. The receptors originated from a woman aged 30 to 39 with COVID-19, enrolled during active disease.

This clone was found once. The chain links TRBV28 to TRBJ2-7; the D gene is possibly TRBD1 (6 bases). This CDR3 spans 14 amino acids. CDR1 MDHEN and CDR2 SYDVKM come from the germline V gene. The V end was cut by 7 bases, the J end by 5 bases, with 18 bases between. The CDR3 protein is CASNLAQGRHEQYF. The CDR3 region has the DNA TGTGCCAGCAACCTGGCACAGGGACGACACGAGCAGTACTTC.

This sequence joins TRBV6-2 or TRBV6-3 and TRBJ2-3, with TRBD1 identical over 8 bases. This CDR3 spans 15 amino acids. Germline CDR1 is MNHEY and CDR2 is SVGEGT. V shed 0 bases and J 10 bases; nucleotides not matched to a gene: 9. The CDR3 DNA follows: TGTGCCAGCAGTTACTCCCAGGACAGGGATGGGTCGCAGTATTTT. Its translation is CASSYSQDRDGSQYF.

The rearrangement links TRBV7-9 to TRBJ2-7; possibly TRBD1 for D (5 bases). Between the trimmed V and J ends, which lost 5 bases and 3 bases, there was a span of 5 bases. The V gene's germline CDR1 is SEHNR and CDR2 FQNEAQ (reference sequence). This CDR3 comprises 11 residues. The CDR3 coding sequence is TGTGCCAGCAGCGACAGCTACGAGCAGTACTTC. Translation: CASSDSYEQYF.

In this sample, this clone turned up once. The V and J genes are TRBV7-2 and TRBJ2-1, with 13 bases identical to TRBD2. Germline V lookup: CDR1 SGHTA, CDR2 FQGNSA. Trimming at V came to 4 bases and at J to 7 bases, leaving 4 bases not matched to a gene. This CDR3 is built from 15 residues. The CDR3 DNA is TGTGCCAGCAGCTCCCGACTAGCGGGGGGTAATGAGCAGTTCTTC. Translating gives CASSSRLAGGNEQFF.

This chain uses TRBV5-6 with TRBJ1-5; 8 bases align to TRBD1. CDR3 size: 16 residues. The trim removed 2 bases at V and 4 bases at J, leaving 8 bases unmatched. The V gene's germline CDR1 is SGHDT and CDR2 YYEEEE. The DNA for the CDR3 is TGTGCCAGCAGCTTCGGGGCAGGGGGCGGAAATCAGCCCCAGCATTTT. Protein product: CASSFGAGGGNQPQHF. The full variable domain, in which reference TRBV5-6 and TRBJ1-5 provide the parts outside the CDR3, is DAGVTQSPTHLIKTRGQQVTLRCSPKSGHDTVSWYQQALGQGPQFIFQYYEEEERQRGNFPDRFSGHQFPNYSSELNVNALLLGDSALYLCASSFGAGGGNQPQHFGDGTRLSIL.

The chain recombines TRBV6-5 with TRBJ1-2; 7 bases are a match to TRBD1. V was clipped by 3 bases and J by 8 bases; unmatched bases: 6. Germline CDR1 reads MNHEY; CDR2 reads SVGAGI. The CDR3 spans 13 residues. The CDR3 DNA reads TGTGCCAGCAGTTATGAGGGGGCCGAAGGCTACACCTTC. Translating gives CASSYEGAEGYTF.

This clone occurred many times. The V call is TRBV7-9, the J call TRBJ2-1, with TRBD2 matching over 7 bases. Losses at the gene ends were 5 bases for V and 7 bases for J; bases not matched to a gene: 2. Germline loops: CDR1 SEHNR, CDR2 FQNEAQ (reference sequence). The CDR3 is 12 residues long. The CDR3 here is CASSGLGNEQFF. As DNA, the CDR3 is TGTGCCAGCAGCGGACTAGGAAATGAGCAGTTCTTC.

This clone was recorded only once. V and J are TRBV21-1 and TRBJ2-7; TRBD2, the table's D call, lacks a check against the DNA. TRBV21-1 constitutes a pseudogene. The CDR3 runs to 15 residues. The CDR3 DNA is TGTGCCAGCAGCAAAGACCCCCCCCCGGGCTACGAGCAGTACTTC. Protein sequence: CASSKDPPPGYEQYF.

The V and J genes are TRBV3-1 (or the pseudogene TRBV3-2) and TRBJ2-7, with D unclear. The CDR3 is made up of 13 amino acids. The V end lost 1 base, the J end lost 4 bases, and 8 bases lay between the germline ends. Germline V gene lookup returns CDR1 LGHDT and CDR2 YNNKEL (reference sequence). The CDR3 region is CASSQGAAYEQYF. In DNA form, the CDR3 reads TGTGCCAGCAGCCAAGGCGCGGCATACGAGCAGTACTTC.

CDR3 bases: TGCGCCAGCAGCTTGGCAGCGGGAAGGGCCGAGCAGTACTTC. The encoded protein is CASSLAAGRAEQYF. The V gene is TRBV5-1, the J gene TRBJ2-7, with 7 bases aligning to TRBD2. V gave up 0 bases and J gave up 6 bases; unmatched junction bases: 6. Germline CDR1 is SGHRS and CDR2 is YFSETQ. CDR3 length: 14 amino acids. The whole variable domain, filled in from reference TRBV5-1 and TRBJ2-7, reads KAGVTQTPRYLIKTRGQQVTLSCSPISGHRSVSWYQQTPGQGLQFLFEYFSETQRNKGNFPGRFSGRQFSNSRSEMNVSTLELGDSALYLCASSLAAGRAEQYFGPGTRLTVT.

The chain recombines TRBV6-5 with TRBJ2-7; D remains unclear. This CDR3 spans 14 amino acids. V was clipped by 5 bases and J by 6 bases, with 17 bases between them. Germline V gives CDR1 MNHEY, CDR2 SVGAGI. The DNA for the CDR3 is TGTGCCAGCAGTCCCGGAAGACAATTCTCCGAGCAGTACTTC. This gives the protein CASSPGRQFSEQYF.

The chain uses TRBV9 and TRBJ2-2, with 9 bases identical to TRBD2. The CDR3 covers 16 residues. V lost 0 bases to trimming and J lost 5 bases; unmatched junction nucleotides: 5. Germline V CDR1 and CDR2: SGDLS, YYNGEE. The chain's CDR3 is CASSVVPSGATGELFF. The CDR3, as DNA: TGTGCCAGCAGCGTAGTCCCTAGCGGGGCAACCGGGGAGCTGTTTTTT.

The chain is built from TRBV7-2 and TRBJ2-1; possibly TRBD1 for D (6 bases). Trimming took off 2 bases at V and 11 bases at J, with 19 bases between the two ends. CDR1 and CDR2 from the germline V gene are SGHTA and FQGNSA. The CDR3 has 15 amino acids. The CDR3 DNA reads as TGTGCCAGCAGCTTACAGGGGCTAGGGGCCCAACAGCAGTTCTTC. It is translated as CASSLQGLGAQQQFF.

Here the CDR3 reads CSASRGAGSYEQYF. CDR3 coding DNA: TGCAGTGCTAGTCGAGGGGCGGGGTCTTACGAGCAGTACTTC. The J gene is TRBJ2-7, the V gene TRBV20-1; D is perhaps TRBD2 (6 bases). Trimming stripped 3 bases from V and 4 bases from J, with 16 bases between. Germline V gene sequence: CDR1 DFQATT, CDR2 SNEGSKA (reference sequence). The CDR3 has 14 amino acids.

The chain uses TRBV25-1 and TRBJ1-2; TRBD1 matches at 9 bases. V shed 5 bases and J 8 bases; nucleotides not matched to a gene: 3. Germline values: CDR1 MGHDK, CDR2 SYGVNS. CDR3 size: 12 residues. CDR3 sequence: CASSLQGAGYTF. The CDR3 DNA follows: TGTGCCAGCAGTCTACAGGGGGCGGGCTACACCTTC.

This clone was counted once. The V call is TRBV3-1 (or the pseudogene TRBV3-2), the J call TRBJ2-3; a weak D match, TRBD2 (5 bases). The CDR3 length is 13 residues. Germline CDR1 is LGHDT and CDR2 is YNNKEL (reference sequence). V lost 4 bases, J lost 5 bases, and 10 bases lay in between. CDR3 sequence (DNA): TGTGCCAGCAGCCCCCGGACTGTAGATACGCAGTATTTT. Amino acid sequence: CASSPRTVDTQYF.

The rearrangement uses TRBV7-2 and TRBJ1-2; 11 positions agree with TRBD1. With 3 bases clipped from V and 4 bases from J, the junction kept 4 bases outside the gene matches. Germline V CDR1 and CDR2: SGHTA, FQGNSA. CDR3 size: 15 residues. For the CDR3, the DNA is TGTGCCAGCAGCTTTCGGACAGGGGGCGGCTATGGCTACACCTTC. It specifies CASSFRTGGGYGYTF.

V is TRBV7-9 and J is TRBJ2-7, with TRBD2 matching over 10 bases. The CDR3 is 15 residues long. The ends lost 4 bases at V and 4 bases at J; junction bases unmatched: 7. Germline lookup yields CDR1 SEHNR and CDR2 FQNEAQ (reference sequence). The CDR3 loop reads CASSSTTSGKYEQYF. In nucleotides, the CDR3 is TGTGCCAGCAGCTCGACCACTAGCGGGAAGTACGAGCAGTACTTC.

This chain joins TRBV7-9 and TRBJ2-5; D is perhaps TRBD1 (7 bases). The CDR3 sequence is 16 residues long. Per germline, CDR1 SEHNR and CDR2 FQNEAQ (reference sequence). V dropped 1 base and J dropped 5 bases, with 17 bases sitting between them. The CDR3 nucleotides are TGTGCCAGCAGCTTAGTGGGGGGACAGCTAGGGGAGACCCAGTACTTC. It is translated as CASSLVGGQLGETQYF.

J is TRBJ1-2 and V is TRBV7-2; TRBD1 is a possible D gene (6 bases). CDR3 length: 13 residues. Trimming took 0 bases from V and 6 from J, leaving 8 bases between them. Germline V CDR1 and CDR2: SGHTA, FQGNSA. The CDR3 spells CASSLAAGDGYTF. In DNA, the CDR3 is TGTGCCAGCAGCTTAGCGGCAGGGGATGGCTACACCTTC. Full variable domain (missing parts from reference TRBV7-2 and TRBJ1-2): GAGVSQSPSNKVTEKGKDVELRCDPISGHTALYWYRQSLGQGLEFLIYFQGNSAPDKSGLPSDRFSAERTGGSVSTLTIQRTQQEDSAVYLCASSLAAGDGYTFGSGTRLTVV.

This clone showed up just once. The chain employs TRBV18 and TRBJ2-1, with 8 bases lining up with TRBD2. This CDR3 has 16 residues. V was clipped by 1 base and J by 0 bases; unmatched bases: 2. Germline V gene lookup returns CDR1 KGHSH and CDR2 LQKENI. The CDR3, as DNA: TGTGCCAGCTCACCACTGAGCGGGAGCTCCTACAATGAGCAGTTCTTC. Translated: CASSPLSGSSYNEQFF. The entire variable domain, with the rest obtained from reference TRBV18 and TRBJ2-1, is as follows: NAGVMQNPRHLVRRRGQEARLRCSPMKGHSHVYWYRQLPEEGLKFMVYLQKENIIDESGMPKERFSAEFPKEGPSILRIQQVVRGDSAAYFCASSPLSGSSYNEQFFGPGTRLTVL.

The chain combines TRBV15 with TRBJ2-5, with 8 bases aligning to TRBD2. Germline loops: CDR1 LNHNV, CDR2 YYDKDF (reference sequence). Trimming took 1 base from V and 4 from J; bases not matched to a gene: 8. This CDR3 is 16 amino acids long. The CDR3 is CATSRGETSGGETQYF. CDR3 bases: TGTGCCACCAGCAGAGGTGAAACTAGCGGAGGAGAGACCCAGTACTTC. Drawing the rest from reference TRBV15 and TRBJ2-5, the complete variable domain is DAMVIQNPRYQVTQFGKPVTLSCSQTLNHNVMYWYQQKSSQAPKLLFHYYDKDFNNEADTPDNFQSRRPNTSFCFLDIRSPGLGDTAMYLCATSRGETSGGETQYFGPGTRLLVL.

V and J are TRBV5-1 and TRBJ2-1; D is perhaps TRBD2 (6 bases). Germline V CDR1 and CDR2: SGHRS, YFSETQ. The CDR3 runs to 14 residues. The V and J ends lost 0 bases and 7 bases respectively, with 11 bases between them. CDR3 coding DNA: TGCGCCAGCAGCTTGGTAGCGGAAGGGAATGAGCAGTTCTTC. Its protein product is CASSLVAEGNEQFF.

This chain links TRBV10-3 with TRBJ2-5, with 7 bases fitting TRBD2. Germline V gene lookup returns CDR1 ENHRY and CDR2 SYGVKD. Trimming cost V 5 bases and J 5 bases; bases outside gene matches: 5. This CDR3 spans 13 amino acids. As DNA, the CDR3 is TGTGCCATCAGTACCTGGGAGGGGGAGACCCAGTACTTC. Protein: CAISTWEGETQYF.

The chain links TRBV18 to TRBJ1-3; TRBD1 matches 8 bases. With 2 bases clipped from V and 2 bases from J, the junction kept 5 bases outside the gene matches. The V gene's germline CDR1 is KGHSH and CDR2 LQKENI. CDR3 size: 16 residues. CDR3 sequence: CASSPGAGGTGNTIYF. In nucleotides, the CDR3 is TGTGCCAGCTCACCAGGAGCAGGGGGCACTGGAAACACCATATATTTT. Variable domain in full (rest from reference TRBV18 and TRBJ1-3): NAGVMQNPRHLVRRRGQEARLRCSPMKGHSHVYWYRQLPEEGLKFMVYLQKENIIDESGMPKERFSAEFPKEGPSILRIQQVVRGDSAAYFCASSPGAGGTGNTIYFGEGSWLTVV.

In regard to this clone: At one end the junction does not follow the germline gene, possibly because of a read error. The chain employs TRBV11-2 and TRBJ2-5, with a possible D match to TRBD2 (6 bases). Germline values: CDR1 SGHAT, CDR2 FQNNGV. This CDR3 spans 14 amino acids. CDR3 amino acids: CASSLGGTQGTQYF. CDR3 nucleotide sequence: TGTGCCAGCAGCTTAGGCGGGACCCAAGGGACCCAGTACTTC.

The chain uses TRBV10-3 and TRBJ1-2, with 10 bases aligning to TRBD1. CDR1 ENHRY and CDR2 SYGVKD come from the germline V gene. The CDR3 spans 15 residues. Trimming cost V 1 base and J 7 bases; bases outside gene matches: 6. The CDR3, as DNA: TGTGCCATCAGTGAGTTGACAGGGGGCGCCTCTGGCTACACCTTC. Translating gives CAISELTGGASGYTF.